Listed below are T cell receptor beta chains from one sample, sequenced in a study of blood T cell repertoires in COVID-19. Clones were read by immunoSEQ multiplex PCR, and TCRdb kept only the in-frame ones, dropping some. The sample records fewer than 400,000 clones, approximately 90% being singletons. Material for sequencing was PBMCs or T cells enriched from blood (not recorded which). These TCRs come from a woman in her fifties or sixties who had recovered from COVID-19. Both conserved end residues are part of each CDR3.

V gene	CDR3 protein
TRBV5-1	CASSAALTGRANYGYTF
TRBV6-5	CASSTGTGGFAFF
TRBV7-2	CASSQISGSDYNEQFF
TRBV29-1	CSVVGTSVNEQFF
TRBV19	CASSQGPNTEAFF
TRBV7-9	CASSADGQGSYGYTF
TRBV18	CASSPFFIGQGAYTEAFF
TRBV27	CASSIDRVGASPLHF
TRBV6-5	CASSLLPRTSGLFF
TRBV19	CASAPAGGVQQETQYF
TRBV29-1	CSAMTSGGAGEQFF
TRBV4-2	CASSQDPVPRETQYF
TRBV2	CATLSPGIHTDTQYF
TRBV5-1	CASSSSVAYEQYF
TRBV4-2	CASSLALNTEAFF
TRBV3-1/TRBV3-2	CASSQESVGVEQYF
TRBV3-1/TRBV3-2	CASSPSGLAYEQYF
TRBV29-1	CSAHLRLASSYNEQFF
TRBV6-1	CASSEQELNIQYF
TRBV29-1	CSVEIRASYEQYF
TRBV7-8	CASSLLAGGPTDTQYF
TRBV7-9	CASSTWDRGYPEAFF
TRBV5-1	CASSLNWGHGEQYF
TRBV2	CASSVGTSYEQYF
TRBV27	CASSSGQLYEQYF
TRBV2	CASSPLAGGVDTQYF
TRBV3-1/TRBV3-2	CASSQEPDRVFTEAFF
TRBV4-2	CASSQDIAGYSYNSPLHF
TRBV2	CASIDRPGINQPQHF
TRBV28	CASSLRGYGYTF
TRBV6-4	CASVIGGGGYTF
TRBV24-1	CATSAGDSPLVGNEQFF
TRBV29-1	CSVVLTLNTEAFF